Each of the 21 T cell receptor beta chains below was sequenced from the same sample in a study of T-cell reconstitution after alpha-beta-depleted transplantation in children. This sample's TCRbeta library carried unique molecular identifier barcodes. TCRdb re-called the PCR reads through MiXCR, storing one row per CDR3 protein. Of 450,000 to 550,000 distinct CDR3 sequences in the sample, about an eighth were seen once. The source material was PBMCs, mostly from graft donor cells, sampled 180 days after TCRalphabeta/CD19-depleted stem cell transplant. These receptors all come from a female patient aged 2 to 10 who had a stem cell transplant for aplastic anemia, so the T cells may come from the graft donor.

This clonotype showed up just a few times. The CDR3 bases are TGCGCCAGCACCCGAGGAGGGGCCCCCTACACTGAAGCTTTCTTT. Translating gives CASTRGGAPYTEAFF. The chain employs TRBV10-2 and TRBJ1-1, with TRBD1 as a possible D gene (5 bases). Germline-derived CDR1 and CDR2 are WSHSY and SAAADI. This CDR3 has 15 amino acids. Trimming shortened V by 7 bases and J by 3 bases, and 18 bases separated the two germline ends.

This clonotype was found many times. The chain uses TRBV7-9 and TRBJ1-4; no definite D call. Trimming took 1 base from V and 8 from J, leaving 5 bases between them. The germline gives CDR1 SEHNR, CDR2 FQNEAQ (reference sequence). The CDR3 loop spans 12 amino acids. The CDR3 protein is CASSLGSEKLFF. The DNA for the CDR3 is TGTGCCAGCAGCTTAGGTTCGGAAAAACTGTTTTTT.

There are a few counts of this clonotype. This chain links TRBV12-3 or TRBV12-4 with TRBJ1-3; 8 nucleotides align to TRBD1. CDR3 length equals 15 residues. Trimming removed 3 bases from V and 3 bases from J; junction bases left unmatched: 4. The CDR3 sequence: CASSFSGGDGNTIYF. CDR3 nucleotides: TGTGCCAGCAGTTTCTCAGGGGGCGATGGAAACACCATATATTTT.

This rearrangement joins TRBV13 to TRBJ2-5, with 7 bases matching TRBD2. V dropped 4 bases and J dropped 5; count of bases not matched to a gene: 4. Per the germline V gene, CDR1 is PRHDT and CDR2 is FYEKMQ (reference sequence). This CDR3 contains 13 residues. CDR3 region: CASSSGLGETQYF. CDR3 bases: TGTGCCAGCAGCTCCGGACTAGGGGAGACCCAGTACTTC.

The chain links TRBV7-3 to TRBJ2-1; D unclear. Germline CDR1 SGHTA, CDR2 FQGTGA. CDR3 length: 13 amino acids. V was trimmed by 3 bases and J by 5 bases, leaving 8 bases between them. The chain's CDR3 is CASSFLGHNEQFF. Here the CDR3 DNA reads TGTGCCAGCAGCTTCCTAGGCCACAATGAGCAGTTCTTC.

This clonotype was counted at least ten times. The chain uses TRBV29-1 and TRBJ2-5; no clear D gene. Trimming cost V 6 bases and J 1 base, with 15 bases left between them. The CDR3 has 14 residues. The germline gives CDR1 SQVTM, CDR2 ANQGSEA. DNA of the CDR3: TGCAGCGTGGGGTTTTGGGGATTCCAAGAGACCCAGTACTTC. Protein: CSVGFWGFQETQYF.

This clonotype was found a few times. J is TRBJ2-5 and V is TRBV11-3; D perhaps matches TRBD2 (5 bases). The CDR3 runs 15 residues. V shed 1 base and J shed 1 base, with 10 bases lying between them. Per the germline V gene, CDR1 is SGHNT and CDR2 is YENEEA. In DNA form, the CDR3 reads TGTGCCAGCAGCTTAGGTTCGGGGTCCCAAGAGACCCAGTACTTC. This gives the protein CASSLGSGSQETQYF.

This clonotype was seen many times. This chain connects TRBV12-3 or TRBV12-4 to TRBJ2-5; TRBD2 matches 12 bases. The CDR3 is 15 amino acids. V trimming: 3 bases; J trimming: 4 bases; junction bases outside the gene matches: 3. The CDR3 sequence is CASSFGLAGRETQYF. The CDR3, as DNA: TGTGCCAGCAGTTTCGGACTAGCGGGACGAGAGACCCAGTACTTC.

This clonotype was recorded only once. Possible read error: a much larger clone is one base away. The chain is built from TRBV20-1 and TRBJ2-4; unclear D gene. This CDR3 has 13 amino acids. V was shortened by 4 bases and J by 6 bases, with 13 bases between the two germline ends. The germline V gene encodes CDR1 DFQATT and CDR2 SNEGSKA (reference sequence). In DNA form, the CDR3 reads TGCAGTGCTACCCCGGCAGGAAGAAACATTCAGTACTTC. Translation: CSATPAGRNIQYF.

In its sample, this clonotype was seen a few times. The V gene is TRBV20-1, the J gene TRBJ2-1; D may be TRBD2 (6 bases). Germline assignment: CDR1 DFQATT and CDR2 SNEGSKA (reference sequence). This CDR3 region has 12 residues. V was cut by 6 bases and J by 4 bases, with 10 bases left in between. The CDR3 reads CSAGGGYNEQFF. CDR3 bases: TGCAGTGCCGGCGGAGGGTACAATGAGCAGTTCTTC.

At least ten counts were recorded for this clonotype. The chain uses TRBV20-1 and TRBJ2-7; TRBD2 agrees at 9 bases. This CDR3 has 14 residues. Germline V gene lookup returns CDR1 DFQATT and CDR2 SNEGSKA (reference sequence). The V segment lost 3 bases and the J segment 4 bases; nucleotides outside the gene matches: 7. CDR3 nucleotides: TGCAGTGCTAGGCGCCTAGCGGGACTTTACGAGCAGTACGTC. Translation: CSARRLAGLYEQYV.

The table lists this clonotype with many counts. The chain employs TRBV5-1 and TRBJ1-3; no definite D call. The CDR3 totals 14 residues. Trimming stripped 0 bases from V and 3 bases from J, with 7 bases between. CDR1 and CDR2 from the germline V gene are SGHRS and YFSETQ. The chain's CDR3 is CASSLDGSGNTIYF. CDR3 bases: TGCGCCAGCAGCTTGGACGGGAGTGGAAACACCATATATTTT.

This clonotype has a count of ten or more. The rearrangement links TRBV5-1 to TRBJ2-2, with 8 bases that match TRBD1. CDR1 and CDR2 (germline): SGHRS, YFSETQ. With V trimmed by 1 base and J by 6 bases, 5 bases remained unmatched. This CDR3 has 15 residues. This chain's CDR3 is CASSLQGAIAGELFF. The CDR3 DNA follows: TGCGCCAGCAGCTTGCAGGGGGCGATTGCCGGGGAGCTGTTTTTT.

The chain is built from TRBV20-1 and TRBJ2-3; 7 bases align to TRBD2. The trim removed 7 bases at V and 0 bases at J, leaving 1 base unmatched. The CDR3 consists of 12 residues. Germline V gene data show CDR1 as DFQATT and CDR2 as SNEGSKA (reference sequence). CDR3 coding DNA: TGCAGTGACGGGAGGAGCACAGATACGCAGTATTTT. This translates into CSDGRSTDTQYF.

This clonotype turned up a few times. The V call is TRBV5-1, the J call TRBJ2-7, with no clear D. The CDR3 sequence is 13 residues long. Germline V CDR1 and CDR2: SGHRS, YFSETQ. Trimming stripped 1 base from V and 6 bases from J, with 11 bases between. In DNA form, the CDR3 reads TGCGCCAGCAGCTTGACCGGATCCGTCGAGCAGTACGTC. This codes for CASSLTGSVEQYV.

This chain links TRBV7-9 with TRBJ1-2; D may be TRBD1 (6 bases). The CDR3 has 16 residues. Germline V gives CDR1 SEHNR, CDR2 FQNEAQ (reference sequence). With 2 bases removed from V and 4 bases from J, the gap between germline ends came to 17 bases. In DNA form, the CDR3 reads TGTGCCAGCAGCTTAAGATCCGGGACACCGAGCTATGGCTACACCTTC. It yields the protein CASSLRSGTPSYGYTF.

This clonotype was seen a handful of times. V gene TRBV20-1 combines with J gene TRBJ1-1; D is ambiguous. Trimming cost V 3 bases and J 6 bases, with 17 bases left between them. The CDR3 length is 14 residues. Germline V CDR1 and CDR2: DFQATT, SNEGSKA (reference sequence). CDR3 DNA: TGCAGTGCTAGGGTAAGTGGGCCTAGCGCTGAAGCTTTCTTT. Its protein product is CSARVSGPSAEAFF.

This clonotype has a handful of counts. V gene TRBV29-1 combines with J gene TRBJ2-5; possible D gene TRBD1, 5 bases. This CDR3 comprises 11 residues. V shed 4 bases and J shed 3 bases, with 6 bases lying between them. Per germline, CDR1 SQVTM and CDR2 ANQGSEA. The CDR3 sequence: CSVGGEETQYF. DNA of the CDR3: TGCAGCGTTGGGGGCGAAGAGACCCAGTACTTC.

This clonotype turned up a few times. This chain links TRBV29-1 with TRBJ1-3; D is perhaps TRBD1 (5 bases). CDR3 size: 14 residues. Trimming removed 6 bases at V and 0 bases at J, with 12 bases between. Germline values: CDR1 SQVTM, CDR2 ANQGSEA. CDR3 protein: CSVVDSSSGNTIYF. The CDR3 bases are TGCAGCGTCGTTGACAGCTCCTCTGGAAACACCATATATTTT. Variable domain in full (rest from reference TRBV29-1 and TRBJ1-3): SAVISQKPSRDICQRGTSLTIQCQVDSQVTMMFWYRQQPGQSLTLIATANQGSEATYESGFVIDKFPISRPNLTFSTLTVSNMSPEDSSIYLCSVVDSSSGNTIYFGEGSWLTVV.

The table lists this clonotype with a few counts. The chain combines TRBV6-2 or TRBV6-3 with TRBJ2-1; 12 positions agree with TRBD2. V lost 6 bases and J lost 0; bases outside the gene matches: 6. CDR1 and CDR2 from the germline V gene are MNHEY and SVGEGT. The CDR3 has 17 residues. For the CDR3, the DNA is TGTGCCAGCAGGGGACTAGCGGGCCTGAGCTCCTACAATGAGCAGTTCTTC. As protein: CASRGLAGLSSYNEQFF.

This sequence joins TRBV15 and TRBJ2-2; 7 bases fit TRBD2. Losses at the gene ends were 2 bases for V and 6 bases for J; bases not matched to a gene: 12. Germline loops: CDR1 LNHNV, CDR2 YYDKDF (reference sequence). The length of the CDR3 is 17 residues. The CDR3 is CATSRPRGGRPAGELFF. Here the CDR3 DNA reads TGTGCCACCAGCAGACCTCGGGGCGGGAGACCTGCCGGGGAGCTGTTTTTT.